This T cell receptor (beta chain) was found in a study of human T cells and chemical hapten exposure. Time point denoted: patch test 2, 6 weeks after DPC sensitization. Treatment reported: therapeutic diphenylcyclopropenone sensitization with weekly scalp DPC. The CDR3 extends over 15 amino acids. The germline gives CDR1 SNHLY, CDR2 FYNNEI. V gave up 0 bases and J gave up 2 bases, with 10 bases separating them. This clonotype was seen a few times. Original processing methods: Between about 23,224 and 700,000 TCRs appeared in each sample, and the median stood at approximately 100,000. MiXCR was run by TCRdb on the RACE reads, yielding one entry per CDR3 protein. TCRdb's processing, not the authors', yielded these V and J calls. Of some 150,000 distinct CDR3 sequences in the sample, about an eighth were seen once.

The TCR sequence derives from a woman aged 45-65 years with alopecia areata. Some clones in this sample may be carry-over from other donors' samples. This specimen consisted of whole blood, obtained in connection with sensitization to the hapten diphenylcyclopropenone (DPC). The chain links TRBV2 to TRBJ1-1; D may be TRBD1 (5 bases). CDR3 in DNA: TGTGCCAGCAGTGAAGCGCTTCAGGGCAACACTGAAGCTTTCTTT. Translated, it gives CASSEALQGNTEAFF.